This T cell receptor beta chain was sequenced during a study of blood T cell repertoires in COVID-19 (dated by TCRdb to the early 2020s). Study-wide context: Samples from collaborators originated in the United States, Italy and Spain and spanned both the acute and convalescent phases of COVID-19. The prospective study material was composed of cDNA or gDNA derived from T cells, B-cell-depleted T cells, or PBMCs. Deeply sampled blood TCRbeta repertoires from subjects exposed to, actively infected with, or recovered from COVID-19 were included in the dataset. A freely available public database, intended as a resource for researchers studying the immune response to SARS-CoV-2, is where the repertoires were released. Samples came from the ongoing ImmuneRACE study (first 160 participants) plus 1,254 subjects from 6 global collaborators. A de-identified subject ID, COVID-19 status, age in years and sex were almost always included in the sample metadata. Where available, HLA class I and class II types were obtained from metadata supplied by the sample provider rather than from assay-based typing.

The immunoSEQ Assay, a bias-controlled multiplex PCR, was used to amplify TCRbeta CDR3 regions from genomic DNA. The source study handled its data this way. Nucleated cell counts per sample were estimated from amplification of reference gene primers within the assay. Sequence reads were collapsed and filtered to measure the absolute abundance of every unique TCRbeta CDR3 rearrangement. For each sample, productive Simpson clonality was calculated by taking the square root of Simpson's diversity index across productive rearrangements. Entries here come from immuneACCESS through TCRdb and include only in-frame sequences with V and J called. Some clones fail to appear in such tables; in the studies checked, an unresolved V gene covers under half of the shortfall, and the cause of the remainder is unknown. The V and J calls and clone size come from that table; D and trimming were worked out from the DNA. The sample table lists about 75,000 clones, more than 80% of them with a count of one. The top ten clones comprise 6.9% of the sample.

What the study reported, not specific to this receptor: How much clinical and demographic metadata was included differed by source and by participant, and the metadata was provided uncurated.

V is cut by 6 bases and J by 5 bases, and the space between the germline ends is 14 bases. The CDR1 and CDR2 encoded by the germline V gene are MNHEY and SVGAGI. Including the terminal cysteine and phenylalanine, the CDR3 comprises 15 residues. Solely the CDR3 DNA is kept, with 45 bases framed from the first base. Each collaborating institution followed its own protocols to collect whole blood in K2EDTA tubes. For TCRbeta analysis, collaborators shipped samples as frozen whole blood, isolated PBMCs, or DNA extracted from either of those sample types. As regards this clone: It has no known antigen specificity. No much larger clonotype is one base removed from it; base qualities were not supplied.

The specimen sequenced was peripheral blood. The chain was built from TRBV6-5 and TRBJ2-6, with a tentative D gene TRBD2 over 7 matching bases. The receptor was derived from a human donor in a cohort sampled during active COVID-19. The sequenced DNA is TGTGCCAGCAGACGCGAGGGGGGGAGGGCCAACGTCCTGACTTTC. Its translation reads: CASRREGGRANVLTF.